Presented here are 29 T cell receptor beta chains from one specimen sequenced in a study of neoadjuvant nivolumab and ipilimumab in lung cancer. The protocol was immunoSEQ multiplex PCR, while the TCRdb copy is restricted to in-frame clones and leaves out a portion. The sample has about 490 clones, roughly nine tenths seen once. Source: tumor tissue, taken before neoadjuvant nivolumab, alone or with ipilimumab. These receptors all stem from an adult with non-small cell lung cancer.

The DNA for the CDR3 is TGTGCCATCAGTGAGTCGTCGATCCGATACCACAAGCGGGGCTACACCTTC. This gives the protein CAISESSIRYHKRGYTF. J is TRBJ1-2 and V is TRBV10-3; D uncertain. CDR3 length: 17 residues. Germline CDR1 reads ENHRY; CDR2 reads SYGVKD. V was shortened by 0 bases and J by 8 bases, with 22 bases between the two germline ends.

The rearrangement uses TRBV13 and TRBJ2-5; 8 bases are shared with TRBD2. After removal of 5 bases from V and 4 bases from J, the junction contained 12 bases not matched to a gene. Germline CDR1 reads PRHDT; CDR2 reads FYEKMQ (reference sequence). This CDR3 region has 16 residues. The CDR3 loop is CASSPPAGTSGETQYF. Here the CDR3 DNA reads TGTGCCAGCAGCCCTCCTGCCGGGACTAGTGGAGAGACCCAGTACTTC.

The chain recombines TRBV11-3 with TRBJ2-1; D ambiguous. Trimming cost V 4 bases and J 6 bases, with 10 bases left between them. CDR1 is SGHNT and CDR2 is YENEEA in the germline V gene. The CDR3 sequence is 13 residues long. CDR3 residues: CASSSASPNEQFF. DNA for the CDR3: TGTGCCAGCAGCTCGGCCTCCCCCAATGAGCAGTTCTTC.

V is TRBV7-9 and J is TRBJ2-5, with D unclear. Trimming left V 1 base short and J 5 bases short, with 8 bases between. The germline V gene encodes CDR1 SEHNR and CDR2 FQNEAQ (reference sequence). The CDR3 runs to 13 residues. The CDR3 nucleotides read TGTGCCAGCAGCTTAGGGTCACGGGAGACCCAGTACTTC. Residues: CASSLGSRETQYF.

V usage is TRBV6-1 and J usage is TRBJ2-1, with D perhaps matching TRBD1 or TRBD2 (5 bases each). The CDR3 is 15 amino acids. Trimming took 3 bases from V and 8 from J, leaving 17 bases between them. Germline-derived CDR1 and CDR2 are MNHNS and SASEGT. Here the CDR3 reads CASSDPWGSEDEQFF. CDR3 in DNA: TGTGCCAGCAGTGATCCTTGGGGGAGCGAGGATGAGCAGTTCTTC.

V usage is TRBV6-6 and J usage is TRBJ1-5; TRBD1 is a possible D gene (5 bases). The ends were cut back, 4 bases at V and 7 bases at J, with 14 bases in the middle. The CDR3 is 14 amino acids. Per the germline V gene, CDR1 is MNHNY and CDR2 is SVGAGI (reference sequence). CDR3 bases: TGTGCCAGCAGTTCCGGGGGGAGGGAACAGCCCCAGCATTTT. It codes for CASSSGGREQPQHF.

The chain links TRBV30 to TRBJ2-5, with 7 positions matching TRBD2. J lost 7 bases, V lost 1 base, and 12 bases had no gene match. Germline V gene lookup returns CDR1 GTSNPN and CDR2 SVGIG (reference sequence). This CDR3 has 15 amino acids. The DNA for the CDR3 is TGTGCCTGGAGTGAACGGACTAGTTTTGGGACGACCCAGTACTTC. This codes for CAWSERTSFGTTQYF.

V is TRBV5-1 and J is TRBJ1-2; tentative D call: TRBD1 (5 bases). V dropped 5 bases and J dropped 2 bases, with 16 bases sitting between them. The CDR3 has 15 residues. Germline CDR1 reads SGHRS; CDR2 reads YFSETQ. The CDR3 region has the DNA TGCGCCAGCAGACCGGAGCCAGGGTCGAACTATGGCTACACCTTC. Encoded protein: CASRPEPGSNYGYTF.

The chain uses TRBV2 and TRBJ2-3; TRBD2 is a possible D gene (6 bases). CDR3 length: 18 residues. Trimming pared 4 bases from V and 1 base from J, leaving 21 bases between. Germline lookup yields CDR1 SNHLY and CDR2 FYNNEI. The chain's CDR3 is CASSGGTGGIIGTDTQYF. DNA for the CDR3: TGTGCCAGCAGTGGGGGGACTGGCGGGATTATCGGCACAGATACGCAGTATTTT.

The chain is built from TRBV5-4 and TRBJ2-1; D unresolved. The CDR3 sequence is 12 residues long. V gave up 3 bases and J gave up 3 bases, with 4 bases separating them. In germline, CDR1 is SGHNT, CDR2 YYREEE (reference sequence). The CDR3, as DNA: TGTGCCAGCAGCTACGACTACAATGAGCAGTTCTTC. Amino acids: CASSYDYNEQFF.

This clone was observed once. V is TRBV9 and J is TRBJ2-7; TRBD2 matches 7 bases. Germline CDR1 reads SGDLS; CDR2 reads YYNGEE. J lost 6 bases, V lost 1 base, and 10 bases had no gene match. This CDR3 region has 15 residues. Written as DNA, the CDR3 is TGTGCCAGCAGCGTAACAAGCGGGACTGCCGGCGAGCAGTACTTC. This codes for CASSVTSGTAGEQYF.

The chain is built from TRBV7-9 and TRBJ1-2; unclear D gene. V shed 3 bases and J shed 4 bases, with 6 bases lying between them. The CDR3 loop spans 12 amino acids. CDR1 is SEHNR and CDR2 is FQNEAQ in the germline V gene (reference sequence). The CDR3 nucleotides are TGTGCCAGCAGCTTCGGAAGCTATGGCTACACCTTC. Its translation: CASSFGSYGYTF. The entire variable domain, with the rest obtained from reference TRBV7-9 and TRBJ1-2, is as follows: DTGVSQNPRHKITKRGQNVTFRCDPISEHNRLYWYRQTLGQGPEFLTYFQNEAQLEKSRLLSDRFSAERPKGSFSTLEIQRTEQGDSAMYLCASSFGSYGYTFGSGTRLTVV.

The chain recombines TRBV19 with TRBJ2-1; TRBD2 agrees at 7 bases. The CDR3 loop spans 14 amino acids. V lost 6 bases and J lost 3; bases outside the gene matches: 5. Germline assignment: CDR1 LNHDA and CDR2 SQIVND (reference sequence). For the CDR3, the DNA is TGTGCCAGTAGGGGGGACTACCGCTACAATGAGCAGTTCTTC. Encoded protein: CASRGDYRYNEQFF.

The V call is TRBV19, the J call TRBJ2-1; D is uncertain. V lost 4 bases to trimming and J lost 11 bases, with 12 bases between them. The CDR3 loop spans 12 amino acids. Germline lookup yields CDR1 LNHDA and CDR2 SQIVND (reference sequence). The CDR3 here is CASSRSGLQQFF. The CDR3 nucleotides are TGTGCCAGTAGTAGGAGTGGGTTGCAGCAGTTCTTC. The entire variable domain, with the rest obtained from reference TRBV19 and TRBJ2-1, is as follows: DGGITQSPKYLFRKEGQNVTLSCEQNLNHDAMYWYRQDPGQGLRLIYYSQIVNDFQKGDIAEGYSVSREKKESFPLTVTSAQKNPTAFYLCASSRSGLQQFFGPGTRLTVL.

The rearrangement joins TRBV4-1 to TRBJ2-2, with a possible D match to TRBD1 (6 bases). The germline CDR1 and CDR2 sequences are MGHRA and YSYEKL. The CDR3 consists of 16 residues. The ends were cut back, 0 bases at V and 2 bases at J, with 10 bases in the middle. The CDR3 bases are TGCGCCAGCAGCCAAGATTGGACAGTTAACACCGGGGAGCTGTTTTTT. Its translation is CASSQDWTVNTGELFF.

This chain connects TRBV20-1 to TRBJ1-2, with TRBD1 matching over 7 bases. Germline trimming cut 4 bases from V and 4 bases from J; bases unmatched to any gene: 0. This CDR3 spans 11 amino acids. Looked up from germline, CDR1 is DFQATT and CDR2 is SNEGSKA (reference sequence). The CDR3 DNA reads TGCAGTGCTACAGGGGGCTATGGCTACACCTTC. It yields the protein CSATGGYGYTF.

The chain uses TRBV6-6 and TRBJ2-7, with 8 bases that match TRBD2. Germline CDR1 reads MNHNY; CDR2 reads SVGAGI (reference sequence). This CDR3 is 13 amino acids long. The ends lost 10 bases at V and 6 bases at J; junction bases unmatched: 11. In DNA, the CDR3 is TGTGCCACCTCCCCCGTAGCGGGACCCGAGCAGTACTTC. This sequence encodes CATSPVAGPEQYF.

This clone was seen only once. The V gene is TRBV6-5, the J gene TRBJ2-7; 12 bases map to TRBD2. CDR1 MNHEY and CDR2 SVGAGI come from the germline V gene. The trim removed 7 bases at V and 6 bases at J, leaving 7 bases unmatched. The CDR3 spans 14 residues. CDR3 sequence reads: CASKPGLAGAEQYF. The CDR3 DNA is TGTGCCAGCAAGCCGGGACTAGCGGGTGCCGAGCAGTACTTC.

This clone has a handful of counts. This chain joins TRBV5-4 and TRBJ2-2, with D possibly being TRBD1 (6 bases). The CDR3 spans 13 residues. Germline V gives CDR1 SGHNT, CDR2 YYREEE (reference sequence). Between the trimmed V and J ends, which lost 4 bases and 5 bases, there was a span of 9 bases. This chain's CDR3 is CASSDTGTGELFF. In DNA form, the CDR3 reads TGTGCCAGCAGCGATACAGGGACCGGGGAGCTGTTTTTT. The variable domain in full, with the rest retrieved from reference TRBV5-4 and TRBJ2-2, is ETGVTQSPTHLIKTRGQQVTLRCSSQSGHNTVSWYQQALGQGPQFIFQYYREEENGRGNFPPRFSGLQFPNYSSELNVNALELDDSALYLCASSDTGTGELFFGEGSRLTVL.

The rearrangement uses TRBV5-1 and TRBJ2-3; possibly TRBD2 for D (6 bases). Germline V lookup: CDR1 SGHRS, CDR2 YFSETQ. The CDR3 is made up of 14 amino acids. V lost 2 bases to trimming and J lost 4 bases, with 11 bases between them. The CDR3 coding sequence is TGCGCCAGCAGCTTTCCGCGGGACGCAGATACGCAGTATTTT. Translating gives CASSFPRDADTQYF.

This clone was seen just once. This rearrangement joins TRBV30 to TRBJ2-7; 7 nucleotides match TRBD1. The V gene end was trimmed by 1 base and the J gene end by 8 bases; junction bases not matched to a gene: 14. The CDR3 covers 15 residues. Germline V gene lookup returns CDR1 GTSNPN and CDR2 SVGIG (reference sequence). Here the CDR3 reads CAWSATGRFGGKQYF. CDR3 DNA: TGTGCCTGGAGTGCGACAGGGCGCTTCGGTGGTAAGCAGTACTTC.

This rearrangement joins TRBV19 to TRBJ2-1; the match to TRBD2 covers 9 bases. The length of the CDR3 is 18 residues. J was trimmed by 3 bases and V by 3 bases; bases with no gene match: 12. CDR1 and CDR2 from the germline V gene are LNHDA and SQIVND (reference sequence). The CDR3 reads CASSIRLADAYYYNEQFF. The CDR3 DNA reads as TGTGCCAGTAGTATCCGACTAGCGGATGCCTACTACTACAATGAGCAGTTCTTC.

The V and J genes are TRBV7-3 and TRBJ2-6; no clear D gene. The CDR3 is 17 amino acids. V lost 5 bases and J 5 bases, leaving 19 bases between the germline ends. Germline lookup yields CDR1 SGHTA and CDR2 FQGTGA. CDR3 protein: CASSQPSLQSRANVLTF. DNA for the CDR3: TGTGCCAGCAGCCAGCCGTCCTTACAAAGTCGGGCCAACGTCCTGACTTTC.

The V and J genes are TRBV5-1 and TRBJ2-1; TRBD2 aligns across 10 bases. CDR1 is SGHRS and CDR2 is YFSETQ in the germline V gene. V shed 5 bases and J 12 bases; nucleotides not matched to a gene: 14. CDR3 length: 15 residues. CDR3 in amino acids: CASSWTSQREGAQFF. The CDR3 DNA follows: TGCGCCAGCAGTTGGACTAGCCAGCGGGAGGGCGCGCAGTTCTTC.

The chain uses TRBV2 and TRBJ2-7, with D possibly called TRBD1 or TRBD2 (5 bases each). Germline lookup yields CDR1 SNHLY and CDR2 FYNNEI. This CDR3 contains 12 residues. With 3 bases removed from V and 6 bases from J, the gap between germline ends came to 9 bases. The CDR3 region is CASSEGVSEQYF. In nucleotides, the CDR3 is TGTGCCAGCAGTGAGGGGGTGTCCGAGCAGTACTTC.

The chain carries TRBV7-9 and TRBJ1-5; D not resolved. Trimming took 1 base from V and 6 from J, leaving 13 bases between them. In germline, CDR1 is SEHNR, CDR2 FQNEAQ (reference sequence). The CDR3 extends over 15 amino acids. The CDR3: CASSLVGGRGQPQHF. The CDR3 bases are TGTGCCAGCAGCTTAGTTGGAGGGCGCGGTCAGCCCCAGCATTTT.

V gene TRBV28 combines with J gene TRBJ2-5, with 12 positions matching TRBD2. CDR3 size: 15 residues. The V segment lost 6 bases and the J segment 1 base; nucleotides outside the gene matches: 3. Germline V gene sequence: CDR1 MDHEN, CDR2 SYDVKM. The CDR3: CASSETSGGQETQYF. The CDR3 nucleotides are TGTGCCAGCAGCGAGACTAGCGGGGGCCAAGAGACCCAGTACTTC.

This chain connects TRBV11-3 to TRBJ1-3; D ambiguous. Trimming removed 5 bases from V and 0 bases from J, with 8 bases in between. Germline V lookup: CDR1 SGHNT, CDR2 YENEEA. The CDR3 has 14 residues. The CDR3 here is CASSRIGSGNTIYF. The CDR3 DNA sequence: TGTGCCAGCAGCCGAATAGGCTCTGGAAACACCATATATTTT.

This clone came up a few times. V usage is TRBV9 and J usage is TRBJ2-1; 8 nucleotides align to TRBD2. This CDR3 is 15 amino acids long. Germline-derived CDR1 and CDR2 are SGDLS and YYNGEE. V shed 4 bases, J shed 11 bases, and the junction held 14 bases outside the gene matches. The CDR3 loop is CASSPRAERETQQFF. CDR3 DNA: TGTGCCAGCAGCCCCCGGGCGGAGCGGGAGACTCAGCAGTTCTTC.